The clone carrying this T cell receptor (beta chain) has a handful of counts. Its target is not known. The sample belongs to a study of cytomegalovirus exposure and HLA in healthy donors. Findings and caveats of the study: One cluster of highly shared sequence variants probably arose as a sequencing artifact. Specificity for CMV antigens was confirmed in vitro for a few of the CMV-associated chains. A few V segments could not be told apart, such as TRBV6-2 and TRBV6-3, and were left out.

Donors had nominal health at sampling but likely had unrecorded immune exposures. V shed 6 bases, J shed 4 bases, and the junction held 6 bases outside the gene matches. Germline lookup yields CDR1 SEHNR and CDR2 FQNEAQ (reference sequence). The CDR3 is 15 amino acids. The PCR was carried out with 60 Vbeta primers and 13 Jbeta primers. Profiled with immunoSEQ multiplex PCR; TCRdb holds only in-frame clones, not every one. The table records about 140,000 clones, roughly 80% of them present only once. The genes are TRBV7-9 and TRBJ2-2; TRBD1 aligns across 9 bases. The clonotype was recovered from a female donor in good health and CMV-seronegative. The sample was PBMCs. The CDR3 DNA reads TGTGCCAGCAGTCATAGACAGGGGGGCACCGGGGAGCTGTTTTTT. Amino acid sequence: CASSHRQGGTGELFF.